The 5 T cell receptor beta chains below were found in one sample sequenced in a study of regulatory T cells in long-lasting Graves disease. Time point: persistent/refractory GD, antithyroid drugs over 5 years with positive TRAb. The TCR library used RNA extracted from PBMCs. iRepertoire HTBI primers and Arm-PCR of CDR3 regions built TCR beta libraries. One entry per CDR3 protein results from TCRdb running MiXCR on the multiplex PCR reads. The table has roughly 470,000 distinct CDR3 sequences, under 25% seen once. This specimen was peripheral blood mononuclear cells (PBMCs), taken when the disease was refractory, from a patient treated with antithyroid drugs. The receptors come from a female donor with Graves disease.

The gene calls are TRBV13 and TRBJ1-5; possible D gene TRBD1, 5 bases. The germline V gene encodes CDR1 PRHDT and CDR2 FYEKMQ (reference sequence). This CDR3 has 15 amino acids. Trimming cost V 3 bases and J 1 base, with 10 bases left between them. This chain's CDR3 is CASSFGDRSNQPQHF. The CDR3 bases are TGTGCCAGCAGCTTCGGGGACCGAAGCAATCAGCCCCAGCATTTT.

The gene calls are TRBV27 and TRBJ1-5; D remains ambiguous. Germline V gene data show CDR1 as MNHEY and CDR2 as SMNVEV (reference sequence). CDR3 size: 12 residues. The V gene lost 7 bases and the J gene lost 2 bases, with 6 bases spanning the gap. CDR3 in DNA: TGTGCCAGCAAAAGGGGCAATCAGCCCCAGCATTTT. Encoded protein: CASKRGNQPQHF.

This clonotype was detected a few times. A much bigger clone sits one base away, suggesting this may be a read error. The V call is TRBV2, the J call TRBJ2-5, with D tentatively TRBD2 (6 bases). The CDR3 sequence is 13 residues long. V lost 4 bases to trimming and J lost 5 bases, with 11 bases between them. In germline, CDR1 is SNHLY, CDR2 FYNNEI. The CDR3 DNA reads TGTGCCAGCAGTGCCTCAGGAGGGGAGACCCAGTACTTC. Translation: CASSASGGETQYF.

This clonotype was recorded at least ten times. The chain is built from TRBV6-2 or TRBV6-3 and TRBJ2-7, with D possibly being TRBD2 (5 bases). This CDR3 has 20 amino acids. Germline V CDR1 and CDR2: MNHEY, SVGEGT. Trimming stripped 6 bases from V and 3 bases from J, with 33 bases between. CDR3 residues: CASSGGLRGVPIPRLYEQYF. The CDR3 coding sequence is TGTGCCAGCAGCGGAGGCCTACGCGGAGTACCTATTCCACGACTCTACGAGCAGTACTTC.

At least ten counts were recorded for this clonotype. V and J are TRBV7-8 and TRBJ2-4; tentative D call: TRBD2 (6 bases). CDR1 and CDR2 from the germline V gene are SGHVS and FQNEAQ. The CDR3 has 16 residues. Trimming removed 1 base from V and 4 bases from J, with 14 bases in between. In DNA form, the CDR3 reads TGTGCCAGCAGCTTAGGACAAGGAGGGTATAAAAACATTCAGTACTTC. It is translated as CASSLGQGGYKNIQYF.